Below are 13 T cell receptor beta chains sequenced from a single sample in a study of PD-1 and CTLA-4 blockade in melanoma. Some clones are missing from TCRdb's copy, which holds only in-frame ones; the method was immunoSEQ multiplex PCR. This sample carries 25,000 to 40,000 clones, roughly 90% of them seen once, and the ten largest clones take 5% to 7.5%. The sequenced sample was CD8+ T cells from peripheral blood, obtained from a patient given anti-PD-1 treatment. These receptors were taken from a human donor with melanoma.

Only a few counts were recorded for this clone. This chain uses TRBV6-5 with TRBJ1-5; 9 nucleotides line up with TRBD1. CDR3 length: 13 amino acids. V lost 7 bases, J lost 9 bases, and 7 bases stayed unmatched. From germline, CDR1 is MNHEY and CDR2 SVGAGI. The CDR3: CASTRQGVPPQHF. The CDR3 DNA sequence: TGTGCCAGCACCAGACAGGGGGTACCGCCCCAGCATTTT.

The chain couples TRBV4-1 to TRBJ2-3, with D unresolved. V lost 2 bases, J lost 2 bases, and 5 bases lay in between. Germline lookup yields CDR1 MGHRA and CDR2 YSYEKL. This CDR3 has 13 amino acids. DNA of the CDR3: TGCGCCAGCAGCCAACTCATCACAGATACGCAGTATTTT. This gives the protein CASSQLITDTQYF.

The V and J genes are TRBV10-3 and TRBJ1-1, with D possibly matching TRBD1 (5 bases). V was pared by 0 bases and J by 4 bases, with 9 bases between. The germline CDR1 and CDR2 sequences are ENHRY and SYGVKD. This CDR3 is 14 amino acids long. The CDR3 is CAISESHGGTEAFF. In DNA form, the CDR3 reads TGTGCCATCAGTGAGTCACATGGGGGCACTGAAGCTTTCTTT.

The chain recombines TRBV27 with TRBJ1-1, with D tentatively TRBD1 (5 bases). CDR3 length equals 15 residues. Germline V gene data show CDR1 as MNHEY and CDR2 as SMNVEV (reference sequence). Trimming removed 5 bases from V and 0 bases from J, with 13 bases in between. CDR3 DNA sequence: TGTGCCAGCAGTCCCCAATCGGGGCTGAACACTGAAGCTTTCTTT. Protein product: CASSPQSGLNTEAFF.

V usage is TRBV15 and J usage is TRBJ2-3; 8 positions agree with TRBD2. V trimming: 0 bases; J trimming: 1 base; junction bases outside the gene matches: 6. Germline lookup yields CDR1 LNHNV and CDR2 YYDKDF (reference sequence). The CDR3 has 17 residues. The CDR3 DNA reads TGTGCCACCAGCAGAGATGGCGGGGGGCGGGGCACAGATACGCAGTATTTT. It encodes CATSRDGGGRGTDTQYF.

In this sample, this clone turned up once. The chain couples TRBV3-1 (or the pseudogene TRBV3-2) to TRBJ1-3; D gene unclear. Germline loops: CDR1 LGHDT, CDR2 YNNKEL (reference sequence). There are 15 residues in the CDR3. The V end was cut by 3 bases, the J end by 0 bases, with 9 bases between. The CDR3 sequence is CASSQIAGSGNTIYF. As DNA, the CDR3 is TGTGCCAGCAGCCAGATTGCGGGCTCTGGAAACACCATATATTTT.

CDR3 in DNA: TGTGCCAGCAGTTTGGCGACGGGGAGGAACACCGGGGAGCTGTTTTTT. Residues: CASSLATGRNTGELFF. The chain has TRBV28 and TRBJ2-2, with D possibly matching TRBD2 (5 bases). Trimming stripped 3 bases from V and 1 base from J, with 12 bases between. Germline assignment: CDR1 MDHEN and CDR2 SYDVKM. CDR3 length: 16 residues.

V usage is TRBV30 and J usage is TRBJ1-1; 8 bases align to TRBD1. Unmatched junction bases numbered 4, after V lost 1 base and J lost 3 bases. This CDR3 region has 14 residues. Germline CDR1 is GTSNPN and CDR2 is SVGIG (reference sequence). The CDR3 nucleotides are TGTGCCTGGAGTGGTGGACAGGGTTACACTGAAGCTTTCTTT. It specifies CAWSGGQGYTEAFF.

The chain carries TRBV12-3 or TRBV12-4 and TRBJ2-5, with TRBD1 as a possible D gene (5 bases). This CDR3 has 12 residues. Trimming cost V 6 bases and J 2 bases, with 7 bases left between them. The DNA for the CDR3 is TGTGCCAGCAGGGACATACAAGAGACCCAGTACTTC. This gives the protein CASRDIQETQYF.

This clone has a single count. The chain carries TRBV2 and TRBJ2-1, with TRBD2 identical over 16 bases. Germline CDR1 and CDR2: SNHLY and FYNNEI. V shed 5 bases, J shed 7 bases, and the junction held 14 bases outside the gene matches. The CDR3 consists of 19 residues. The CDR3 is CASSQDGTSGGAILNEQFF. The CDR3 DNA reads as TGTGCCAGCAGTCAGGACGGGACTAGCGGGGGGGCGATATTGAATGAGCAGTTCTTC.

This sequence joins TRBV30 and TRBJ1-4; tentatively, D is TRBD1 (5 bases). Germline V gene sequence: CDR1 GTSNPN, CDR2 SVGIG (reference sequence). The germline V and J ends were trimmed by 4 bases and 8 bases, with 11 bases remaining between them. The CDR3 loop spans 12 amino acids. CDR3 amino acids: CAWIAGDEKLFF. The CDR3 nucleotides are TGTGCCTGGATTGCGGGGGACGAAAAACTGTTTTTT.

The chain employs TRBV29-1 and TRBJ2-1; D possibly corresponds to TRBD1 (5 bases). The CDR3 is 13 amino acids. Trimming cost V 6 bases and J 7 bases, with 16 bases left between them. Looked up from germline, CDR1 is SQVTM and CDR2 is ANQGSEA. The CDR3 nucleotides read TGCAGCGTCCAGGGCATCGTAGAAAATGAGCAGTTCTTC. Its translation: CSVQGIVENEQFF.

The chain combines TRBV6-5 with TRBJ1-4; D possibly corresponds to TRBD1 (6 bases). Germline assignment: CDR1 MNHEY and CDR2 SVGAGI. This CDR3 comprises 14 residues. The V end was cut by 5 bases, the J end by 5 bases, with 12 bases between. CDR3 nucleotides: TGTGCCAGCAGTAAGACAGGACCGAATGAAAAACTGTTTTTT. Amino acid sequence: CASSKTGPNEKLFF.